This T cell receptor beta chain was identified during a study of OX40 agonist ivuxolimab in advanced cancers. Study as a whole: Three patients, one with hepatocellular carcinoma and two with cutaneous melanoma, achieved partial responses.

Samples of blood were obtained at baseline, on cycle 4 day 1, and on cycle 7 day 1. This table comes from immunoSEQ multiplex PCR, and its TCRdb copy is limited to in-frame clones, with some not included. The data show 25,000 to 35,000 clones, approximately 80% seen once. The V gene's germline CDR1 is DFQATT and CDR2 SNEGSKA (reference sequence). The CDR3 contains 10 residues. This clone was observed a few times. The receptor's source is an adult with an advanced solid tumor such as melanoma, head and neck, liver or kidney cancer. The genes are TRBV20-1 and TRBJ1-1; D call uncertain. The specimen was CD4+ or CD8+ T cells sorted from blood, collected in a trial of the OX40 agonist ivuxolimab. CDR3 residues: CGWVSTEAFF. CDR3 nucleotides: TGCGGTTGGGTGAGCACTGAAGCTTTCTTT.